This T cell receptor (beta chain) was recorded in a study of OX40 agonist ivuxolimab in advanced cancers. Findings and limits, study-wide: Clones of CD4+ and CD8+ blood T cells grew by week 6 at doses of 0.1 to 3.0 mg/kg.

This table comes from immunoSEQ multiplex PCR, and its TCRdb copy is limited to in-frame clones, with some not included. The data hold some 77,000 clones, with about 83% observed a single time. In its sample, this clone was seen a few times. Its antigen is undetermined. The germline gives CDR1 SGHDT, CDR2 YYEEEE. Trimming shortened V by 4 bases and J by 1 base, and 8 bases separated the two germline ends. CDR3 size: 13 residues. The sample consisted of CD4+ or CD8+ T cells sorted from blood, taken in a trial of the OX40 agonist ivuxolimab. The V call is TRBV5-6, the J call TRBJ1-2, with D unclear. This sequence originates from an adult with an advanced solid tumor such as melanoma, head and neck, liver or kidney cancer. DNA of the CDR3: TGTGCCAGCAGCCCGGGCCTTAACTATGGCTACACCTTC. Its translation is CASSPGLNYGYTF. The variable domain in full, completed from reference TRBV5-6 and TRBJ1-2, reads DAGVTQSPTHLIKTRGQQVTLRCSPKSGHDTVSWYQQALGQGPQFIFQYYEEEERQRGNFPDRFSGHQFPNYSSELNVNALLLGDSALYLCASSPGLNYGYTFGSGTRLTVV.